These 32 T cell receptor beta chains came from one sample sequenced in a study of T cells in Graves' hyperthyroidism and ophthalmopathy. Regions amplified from RNA transcripts were the TCR beta CDR3 regions. The HTBI primer set served for first-round RT-PCR of the TCR CDR3. Using its own MiXCR run on the multiplex PCR reads, TCRdb lists one record per CDR3 protein. The repertoire holds a few hundred thousand distinct CDR3 sequences, approximately 14% seen once, with around 20% in the top ten. The sequencing sample was made of blood. These receptors came from a woman aged 25 to 39 with Graves' ophthalmopathy.

The chain carries TRBV10-3 and TRBJ2-7, with D perhaps TRBD1 (6 bases). This CDR3 comprises 13 residues. Germline V gene sequence: CDR1 ENHRY, CDR2 SYGVKD. Deletions cut 5 bases from V and 2 bases from J, with 10 bases between. As DNA, the CDR3 is TGTGCCATCAGTTCGGACAGCACCTACGAGCAGTACTTC. Its translation: CAISSDSTYEQYF.

This clonotype was seen just once. V gene TRBV11-2 combines with J gene TRBJ2-7; D is perhaps TRBD1 (6 bases). This CDR3 has 13 amino acids. The germline gives CDR1 SGHAT, CDR2 FQNNGV. V was trimmed by 5 bases and J by 6 bases, leaving 14 bases between them. DNA of the CDR3: TGTGCCAGCAGCCTGAGGACAGTCCTCGAGCAGTACTTC. Translation gives CASSLRTVLEQYF.

The chain is built from TRBV9 and TRBJ2-3; TRBD2 matches 11 bases. Germline values: CDR1 SGDLS, CDR2 YYNGEE. V trimming: 0 bases; J trimming: 0 bases; junction bases outside the gene matches: 6. The CDR3 length is 18 residues. CDR3 sequence (DNA): TGTGCCAGCAGCGTAGCAGCTAGCGGGGGGCCTAGCACAGATACGCAGTATTTT. Its translation is CASSVAASGGPSTDTQYF.

This clonotype was seen at least ten times. The chain combines TRBV24-1 with TRBJ2-5, with TRBD2 matching 9 bases. Looked up from germline, CDR1 is KGHDR and CDR2 is SFDVKD. The length of the CDR3 is 16 residues. V gave up 2 bases and J gave up 4 bases; unmatched junction bases: 7. In DNA, the CDR3 is TGTGCCACCAGTGATTCCAGCGGGGGGTCTGTAGAGACCCAGTACTTC. It is translated as CATSDSSGGSVETQYF.

Ten or more counts support this clonotype. The rearrangement links TRBV3-1 to TRBJ2-1, with D possibly TRBD1 on 6 matching bases. The CDR3 is 13 amino acids. CDR1 LGHDT and CDR2 YNNKEL come from the germline V gene (reference sequence). Trimming left V 6 bases short and J 7 bases short, with 13 bases between. CDR3 loop: CASSPGTWNEQFF. The CDR3 DNA sequence: TGTGCCAGCAGTCCCGGGACATGGAATGAGCAGTTCTTC.

This clonotype was observed a handful of times. This rearrangement joins TRBV28 to TRBJ1-2, with TRBD1 matching 9 bases. The CDR3 spans 15 residues. The V and J ends lost 10 bases and 0 bases, in that order; junction bases with no gene match: 9. The germline CDR1 and CDR2 sequences are MDHEN and SYDVKM. The CDR3 is CAIQSRDRANYGYTF. CDR3 coding DNA: TGTGCCATCCAATCTCGGGACAGGGCTAACTATGGCTACACCTTC.

This clonotype was seen ten or more times. This chain connects TRBV28 to TRBJ2-5; 11 nucleotides match TRBD2. CDR3 length: 17 amino acids. V was pared by 3 bases and J by 7 bases, with 13 bases of the junction left unmatched. From germline, CDR1 is MDHEN and CDR2 SYDVKM. The CDR3 reads CASSFLAGGNLGGTQYF. CDR3 sequence (DNA): TGTGCCAGCAGTTTCCTAGCGGGGGGCAACCTAGGTGGGACCCAGTACTTC. The full variable domain, rest sourced from reference TRBV28 and TRBJ2-5, is DVKVTQSSRYLVKRTGEKVFLECVQDMDHENMFWYRQDPGLGLRLIYFSYDVKMKEKGDIPEGYSVSREKKERFSLILESASTNQTSMYLCASSFLAGGNLGGTQYFGPGTRLLVL.

This clonotype was counted at least ten times. This chain joins TRBV19 and TRBJ1-1, with D perhaps matching TRBD1 (5 bases). Between the trimmed V and J ends, which lost 8 bases and 3 bases, there was a span of 16 bases. CDR3 length: 14 amino acids. CDR1 is LNHDA and CDR2 is SQIVND in the germline V gene (reference sequence). The CDR3 sequence is CASQGRGKDTEAFF. The CDR3 nucleotides are TGTGCCAGTCAAGGAAGGGGTAAGGACACTGAAGCTTTCTTT.

In the case of this clonotype: A much larger clone lies a single base off, so this may be a read error. The chain joins TRBV18 to TRBJ2-3, with 8 bases identical to TRBD2. This CDR3 has 16 residues. From germline, CDR1 is KGHSH and CDR2 LQKENI. CDR3: CVSSPSRGGYTDTQYF. CDR3 DNA sequence: TGTGTCAGCTCACCAAGTCGCGGGGGGTACACAGATACGCAGTATTTT. The whole variable domain, remainder taken from reference TRBV18 and TRBJ2-3, is NAGVMQNPRHLVRRRGQEARLRCSPMKGHSHVYWYRQLPEEGLKFMVYLQKENIIDESGMPKERFSAEFPKEGPSILRIQQVVRGDSAAYFCVSSPSRGGYTDTQYFGPGTRLTVL.

This clonotype has just a few counts. The germline gene is not matched at one end of the junction; a read error may be the cause. The chain uses TRBV20-1 and TRBJ2-7; 9 positions match TRBD2. There are 15 residues in the CDR3. Germline-derived CDR1 and CDR2 are DFQATT and SNEGSKA (reference sequence). The chain's CDR3 is CSAREYHGTSREQYF. The CDR3 region has the DNA TGCAGTGCTCGAGAGTACCACGGGACTAGCCGGGAGCAGTACTTC.

About this clonotype itself: A much larger clone lies a single base off, so this may be a read error. The rearrangement links TRBV20-1 to TRBJ2-1; 11 bases align to TRBD2. The CDR3 has 14 amino acids. Germline values: CDR1 DFQATT, CDR2 SNEGSKA (reference sequence). CDR3 sequence reads: CIATSGASYNEQFF. DNA for the CDR3: TGCATCGCGACTAGCGGGGCCTCCTACAATGAGCAGTTCTTC.

The table lists this clonotype with many counts. The CDR3 sequence: CSGQGAYEQYF. The DNA for the CDR3 is TGCAGTGGACAGGGCGCCTACGAGCAGTACTTC. The genes are TRBV20-1 and TRBJ2-7; 7 nucleotides match TRBD1. The trim removed 7 bases at V and 2 bases at J, leaving 2 bases unmatched. The CDR3 totals 11 residues. Germline V gene sequence: CDR1 DFQATT, CDR2 SNEGSKA (reference sequence).

This clonotype has ten or more counts. The chain employs TRBV2 and TRBJ1-1; D not resolved. Deletions cut 4 bases from V and 0 bases from J, with 9 bases between. Germline CDR1 is SNHLY and CDR2 is FYNNEI. The length of the CDR3 is 14 residues. CDR3 sequence: CASSVYSMNTEAFF. The CDR3 DNA is TGTGCCAGCAGTGTGTACAGCATGAACACTGAAGCTTTCTTT.

In this sample, this clonotype turned up many times. V usage is TRBV28 and J usage is TRBJ1-6, with D unresolved. From germline, CDR1 is MDHEN and CDR2 SYDVKM. CDR3 size: 15 residues. The germline V and J ends were trimmed by 4 bases and 4 bases, with 11 bases remaining between them. The DNA of the CDR3 is TGTGCCAGCAGTTCGCCCGGAGTTTATAATTCACCCCTCCACTTT. It yields the protein CASSSPGVYNSPLHF. The entire variable domain, with the rest obtained from reference TRBV28 and TRBJ1-6, is as follows: DVKVTQSSRYLVKRTGEKVFLECVQDMDHENMFWYRQDPGLGLRLIYFSYDVKMKEKGDIPEGYSVSREKKERFSLILESASTNQTSMYLCASSSPGVYNSPLHFGNGTRLTVT.

This clonotype came up many times. The V and J genes are TRBV2 and TRBJ2-1; either TRBD1 or TRBD2 may supply D (5 bases each). The CDR3 sequence is 16 residues long. V dropped 8 bases and J dropped 4 bases, with 21 bases sitting between them. Germline assignment: CDR1 SNHLY and CDR2 FYNNEI. DNA for the CDR3: TGTGCCAGCTGGCTACAGGCGCGGGTTACTTACAATGAGCAGTTCTTC. Protein: CASWLQARVTYNEQFF.

A single count supports this clonotype. A much larger clone is a single base away; this may be a read error. The rearrangement joins TRBV28 to TRBJ1-1; D not resolved. This CDR3 is 12 amino acids long. Trimming removed 10 bases at V and 0 bases at J, with 9 bases between. Germline-derived CDR1 and CDR2 are MDHEN and SYDVKM. The CDR3 is CAIRGLNTEAFF. In DNA, the CDR3 is TGTGCCATAAGAGGTCTGAACACTGAAGCTTTCTTT.

This clonotype showed up many times. This chain joins TRBV2 and TRBJ2-7; tentatively, D is TRBD2 (6 bases). Trimming left V 6 bases short and J 3 bases short, with 18 bases between. The CDR3 is 15 amino acids. The germline V gene has CDR1 SNHLY and CDR2 FYNNEI. CDR3 sequence reads: CASSPGTGSGYEQYF. DNA of the CDR3: TGTGCCAGCAGCCCTGGGACTGGGAGTGGCTACGAGCAGTACTTC. The variable domain in full, completed from reference TRBV2 and TRBJ2-7, reads EPEVTQTPSHQVTQMGQEVILRCVPISNHLYFYWYRQILGQKVEFLVSFYNNEISEKSEIFDDQFSVERPDGSNFTLKIRSTKLEDSAMYFCASSPGTGSGYEQYFGPGTRLTVT.

There are many counts of this clonotype. The V and J genes are TRBV11-2 and TRBJ2-1; a weak D match, TRBD1 (6 bases). CDR1 is SGHAT, CDR2 FQNNGV, per germline. CDR3 length: 16 residues. The V end was cut by 1 base, the J end by 6 bases, with 16 bases between. CDR3 region: CASSLGAGQGLNEQFF. CDR3 nucleotide sequence: TGTGCCAGCAGCTTAGGGGCAGGTCAGGGGCTCAATGAGCAGTTCTTC.

This clonotype was seen more than once but under ten times. The V gene is TRBV6-1, the J gene TRBJ1-2; weak D call: TRBD1 (5 bases). V lost 8 bases and J 8 bases, leaving 15 bases between the germline ends. The CDR3 runs to 12 residues. In germline, CDR1 is MNHNS, CDR2 SASEGT. CDR3 DNA sequence: TGTGCCAGCCCGGGACCGATGGGAGGCTACACCTTC. It specifies CASPGPMGGYTF.

This clonotype showed up many times. The chain has TRBV4-1 and TRBJ2-3; D perhaps matches TRBD2 (7 bases). The germline gives CDR1 MGHRA, CDR2 YSYEKL. Between the trimmed V and J ends, which lost 3 bases and 5 bases, there was a span of 24 bases. There are 18 residues in the CDR3. CDR3 nucleotide sequence: TGCGCCAGCAGCCAGTGGGGGGGCAGGGCGCCGACCGGAGATACGCAGTATTTT. It codes for CASSQWGGRAPTGDTQYF.

This clonotype was found many times. The V gene is TRBV7-9, the J gene TRBJ2-3; TRBD1 aligns across 9 bases. The CDR3 is made up of 17 amino acids. The trim removed 0 bases at V and 2 bases at J, leaving 6 bases unmatched. Germline CDR1 and CDR2: SEHNR and FQNEAQ (reference sequence). The CDR3 sequence: CASSLADRGPDTDTQYF. CDR3 coding DNA: TGTGCCAGCAGCTTAGCGGACAGGGGACCCGACACAGATACGCAGTATTTT.

The table lists this clonotype with many counts. The rearrangement joins TRBV5-8 to TRBJ1-2; tentative D call: TRBD1 (5 bases). The ends were cut back, 4 bases at V and 6 bases at J, with 19 bases in the middle. The CDR3 has 15 residues. Germline lookup yields CDR1 SGHTS and CDR2 YDEGEE. The DNA of the CDR3 is TGTGCCAGCAGCCCGACCGACAGAATCGGGCATGGCTACACCTTC. It specifies CASSPTDRIGHGYTF. The full variable domain, in which reference TRBV5-8 and TRBJ1-2 provide the parts outside the CDR3, is EAGVTQSPTHLIKTRGQQATLRCSPISGHTSVYWYQQALGLGLQFLLWYDEGEERNRGNFPPRFSGRQFPNYSSELNVNALELEDSALYLCASSPTDRIGHGYTFGSGTRLTVV.

This clonotype has ten or more counts. This chain joins TRBV2 and TRBJ2-5; the D is unclear. The CDR3 runs to 11 residues. V was cut by 7 bases and J by 1 base, with 4 bases left in between. Germline lookup yields CDR1 SNHLY and CDR2 FYNNEI. CDR3 loop: CASMIQETQYF. The CDR3 region has the DNA TGTGCCAGCATGATCCAAGAGACCCAGTACTTC.

This clonotype has a count of ten or more. This sequence joins TRBV28 and TRBJ2-7; D not resolved. CDR1 is MDHEN, CDR2 SYDVKM, per germline. Deletions cut 2 bases from V and 2 bases from J, with 10 bases between. CDR3 length: 14 residues. In DNA, the CDR3 is TGTGCCAGCAGTTTAGTACAGAGTACCTACGAGCAGTACTTC. The encoded protein is CASSLVQSTYEQYF. Full variable domain (missing parts from reference TRBV28 and TRBJ2-7): DVKVTQSSRYLVKRTGEKVFLECVQDMDHENMFWYRQDPGLGLRLIYFSYDVKMKEKGDIPEGYSVSREKKERFSLILESASTNQTSMYLCASSLVQSTYEQYFGPGTRLTVT.

There are many counts of this clonotype. The chain uses TRBV12-3 or TRBV12-4 and TRBJ1-2, with a tentative D call TRBD1 (5 bases). The germline V and J ends were trimmed by 7 bases and 1 base, with 16 bases remaining between them. The CDR3 has 15 residues. The CDR3 region has the DNA TGTGCCAGCAATCCCGACAGTACTAGTAACTATGGCTACACCTTC. This gives the protein CASNPDSTSNYGYTF.

The table lists this clonotype with many counts. The rearrangement uses TRBV24-1 and TRBJ2-1, with a possible D match to TRBD1 (5 bases). Trimming shortened V by 3 bases and J by 5 bases, and 10 bases separated the two germline ends. This CDR3 spans 14 amino acids. The V gene's germline CDR1 is KGHDR and CDR2 SFDVKD. CDR3 DNA sequence: TGTGCCACCAGTGATAGGGGCAGAGACAATGAGCAGTTCTTC. It translates to CATSDRGRDNEQFF.

This clonotype has only a few counts. The V gene is TRBV7-9, the J gene TRBJ1-2; no reliable D call. This CDR3 spans 13 amino acids. Germline V lookup: CDR1 SEHNR, CDR2 FQNEAQ (reference sequence). V gave up 3 bases and J gave up 7 bases, with 12 bases separating them. The CDR3: CASSLEPKVGYTF. CDR3 coding DNA: TGTGCCAGCAGCTTGGAACCAAAGGTTGGCTACACCTTC.

This clonotype was seen repeatedly, ten times or more. The genes are TRBV3-1 and TRBJ2-5; D may correspond to TRBD1 or TRBD2 (6 bases each). The V and J ends lost 7 bases and 5 bases respectively, with 23 bases between them. Germline V gene sequence: CDR1 LGHDT, CDR2 YNNKEL (reference sequence). The CDR3 covers 16 residues. This CDR3 reads CASTTGASLTTETQYF. CDR3 DNA: TGTGCCAGCACCACGGGGGCTAGCTTAACCACGGAGACCCAGTACTTC.

This clonotype has only a few counts. The chain is built from TRBV10-3 and TRBJ2-7; perhaps TRBD1 as D (5 bases). There are 14 residues in the CDR3. V was clipped by 6 bases and J by 1 base, with 13 bases between them. Per the germline V gene, CDR1 is ENHRY and CDR2 is SYGVKD. The CDR3 sequence is CAIREAQGSYEQYF. The CDR3 DNA reads TGTGCCATCAGGGAAGCGCAGGGATCCTACGAGCAGTACTTC.

The chain couples TRBV7-2 to TRBJ1-4; the D is unclear. The CDR3 has 15 residues. Trimming left V 4 bases short and J 0 bases short, with 9 bases between. Germline loops: CDR1 SGHTA, CDR2 FQGNSA. In DNA, the CDR3 is TGTGCCAGCAGCTCGTCTCGTGCAACTAATGAAAAACTGTTTTTT. It translates to CASSSSRATNEKLFF.

This clonotype was recorded many times. The chain employs TRBV7-9 and TRBJ2-7; 7 bases map to TRBD1. After removal of 5 bases from V and 6 bases from J, the junction contained 10 bases not matched to a gene. The CDR3 has 14 residues. Germline V gives CDR1 SEHNR, CDR2 FQNEAQ (reference sequence). The CDR3 coding sequence is TGTGCCAGCAGCATGACAGGGCCCTTAAGCGAGCAGTACTTC. It encodes CASSMTGPLSEQYF. The full variable domain, with the rest looked up from reference TRBV7-9 and TRBJ2-7, is DTGVSQNPRHKITKRGQNVTFRCDPISEHNRLYWYRQTLGQGPEFLTYFQNEAQLEKSRLLSDRFSAERPKGSFSTLEIQRTEQGDSAMYLCASSMTGPLSEQYFGPGTRLTVT.

This clonotype was seen at least ten times. This chain connects TRBV11-2 to TRBJ1-1; D possibly corresponds to TRBD1 (5 bases). The CDR3 covers 13 residues. Germline V gives CDR1 SGHAT, CDR2 FQNNGV. The ends were cut back, 6 bases at V and 4 bases at J, with 12 bases in the middle. CDR3 coding DNA: TGTGCCAGCAGTCCGTACAGGAGCACTGAAGCTTTCTTT. Translated, it gives CASSPYRSTEAFF. Variable domain in full (rest from reference TRBV11-2 and TRBJ1-1): EAGVAQSPRYKIIEKRQSVAFWCNPISGHATLYWYQQILGQGPKLLIQFQNNGVVDDSQLPKDRFSAERLKGVDSTLKIQPAKLEDSAVYLCASSPYRSTEAFFGQGTRLTVV.